Listed below are T cell receptor beta chains from one sample, sequenced in a study of T cell repertoires in cytomegalovirus infection. TCRdb used MiXCR to reprocess the reads, holding one entry per CDR3 protein. Among 62,000 or so distinct CDR3 sequences listed, around 20% were seen once. The antigens for these receptors are not known. Sequencing was performed on CD8+ T cells from cultured PBMCs, taken from culture after CMV antigen stimulation. These receptors all stem from a human donor in good health (CMV status not recorded). Some clones in this sample may be carry-over from other donors' samples. Each CDR3 is given with its conserved first and last residue.

v_call,j_call,cdr3_aa
TRBV7-2,TRBJ2-7,CASSLARDSSYEQYF
TRBV9,TRBJ2-3,CASSATGARTDTQYF
TRBV7-8,TRBJ1-1,CASSFGQSNTEAFF
TRBV7-6,TRBJ1-1,CASSTLISYRNTEAFF
TRBV27,TRBJ1-5,CASSFSGYVNQPQHF
TRBV24-1,TRBJ1-5,CATSSGTDFNQPQHF
TRBV29-1,TRBJ2-5,CSVLHRQETQYF
TRBV30,TRBJ1-2,CAWREGTGTVYYGYTF
TRBV7-2,TRBJ2-5,CASSPWGERGATQYF
TRBV12-3/TRBV12-4,TRBJ2-7,CASSEGSYEQYF
TRBV7-2,TRBJ2-7,CASTLGWDRSHEQYF
TRBV7-2,TRBJ2-3,CASSLVGTTDYTDTQYF
TRBV7-9,TRBJ1-1,CASSSGQGITFF
TRBV7-2,TRBJ1-5,CASSSQTGVGNQPQHF
TRBV7-9,TRBJ1-1,CASSHPDSENTEAFF
TRBV7-8,TRBJ2-3,CASSEDRGVITDTQYF
TRBV6-6,TRBJ2-3,CAGKTSGGPTDTQYF